A single sample is the source of the 29 T cell receptor beta chains below, sequenced in a study of Ad26.COV2.S vaccination and SARS-CoV-2 variants. Produced via immunoSEQ multiplex PCR; TCRdb's table is partial and in-frame only. The sample yields more than 40,000 clones, approximately 83% seen once. Sequences were derived from peripheral blood, sampled after recovery from COVID-19. These receptors all come from a human donor who had recovered from COVID-19.

The chain carries TRBV28 and TRBJ2-2; D is unresolved. The CDR3 length is 14 residues. The V gene lost 2 bases and the J gene lost 4 bases, with 8 bases spanning the gap. Germline CDR1 reads MDHEN; CDR2 reads SYDVKM. The CDR3 DNA sequence: TGTGCCAGCAGTTTAACCGTTCCCACCGGGGAGCTGTTTTTT. As protein: CASSLTVPTGELFF.

This chain links TRBV7-3 with TRBJ2-1; perhaps TRBD1 as D (6 bases). The V end was cut by 5 bases, the J end by 7 bases, with 15 bases between. CDR3 size: 14 residues. Germline CDR1 reads SGHTA; CDR2 reads FQGTGA. The CDR3 sequence: CASSEIPDRNEQFF. The CDR3, as DNA: TGTGCCAGCAGCGAAATCCCGGACAGAAATGAGCAGTTCTTC.

The chain recombines TRBV6-6 with TRBJ2-3; 7 bases are a match to TRBD2. The junction had 7 bases not matched to a gene; V was cut back by 0 bases and J by 7 bases. The V gene's germline CDR1 is MNHNY and CDR2 SVGAGI (reference sequence). The CDR3 extends over 15 amino acids. CDR3 in DNA: TGTGCCAGCAGTTACTCGGGAGGGAGGGGCAATACGCAGTATTTT. It translates to CASSYSGGRGNTQYF.

The rearrangement uses TRBV3-1 (or the pseudogene TRBV3-2) and TRBJ2-1; perhaps TRBD2 as D (5 bases). The CDR3 runs 14 residues. Germline loops: CDR1 LGHDT, CDR2 YNNKEL (reference sequence). Trimming removed 0 bases from V and 15 bases from J, with 18 bases in between. The DNA for the CDR3 is TGTGCCAGCAGCCAAGATTTGGCTCAACCGAGGGCGTTCTTC. Encoded protein: CASSQDLAQPRAFF.

This sequence joins TRBV5-1 and TRBJ1-2; TRBD1 aligns across 7 bases. This CDR3 is 15 amino acids long. Germline values: CDR1 SGHRS, CDR2 YFSETQ. Unmatched junction bases numbered 8, after V lost 4 bases and J lost 2 bases. The CDR3 protein is CASSLDRVDNYGYTF. CDR3 DNA sequence: TGCGCCAGCAGCCTCGACAGGGTTGACAACTATGGCTACACCTTC.

The V and J genes are TRBV5-4 and TRBJ1-2; possibly TRBD1 for D (5 bases). Germline V gene sequence: CDR1 SGHNT, CDR2 YYREEE (reference sequence). This CDR3 has 14 residues. V was cut by 1 base and J by 3 bases, with 10 bases left in between. The CDR3 DNA sequence: TGTGCCAGCAGCTTGACAGGTCCTGACTATGGCTACACCTTC. It translates to CASSLTGPDYGYTF. The full variable domain, in which reference TRBV5-4 and TRBJ1-2 provide the parts outside the CDR3, is ETGVTQSPTHLIKTRGQQVTLRCSSQSGHNTVSWYQQALGQGPQFIFQYYREEENGRGNFPPRFSGLQFPNYSSELNVNALELDDSALYLCASSLTGPDYGYTFGSGTRLTVV.

The chain carries TRBV10-3 and TRBJ2-6; tentatively, D is TRBD1 or TRBD2 (7 bases each). The CDR3 is 17 residues long. Per germline, CDR1 ENHRY and CDR2 SYGVKD. V lost 6 bases to trimming and J lost 0 bases, with 15 bases between them. CDR3 sequence (DNA): TGTGCCATCAGAGGGGGCGCGGGGGACTCTGGGGCCAACGTCCTGACTTTC. Residues: CAIRGGAGDSGANVLTF.

This sequence joins TRBV4-1 and TRBJ2-1, with 14 nucleotides matching TRBD2. The ends lost 5 bases at V and 8 bases at J; junction bases unmatched: 20. From germline, CDR1 is MGHRA and CDR2 YSYEKL. The CDR3 is 20 residues long. The CDR3 region is CASSTPSGLAGGRRGDEQFF. The CDR3 bases are TGCGCCAGCAGCACCCCCTCCGGACTAGCGGGAGGAAGGCGTGGGGATGAGCAGTTCTTC.

The J gene is TRBJ1-4, the V gene TRBV5-8; D is possibly TRBD1 (5 bases). Germline CDR1 reads SGHTS; CDR2 reads YDEGEE. The length of the CDR3 is 13 residues. With 4 bases removed from V and 7 bases from J, the gap between germline ends came to 11 bases. The CDR3 DNA reads TGTGCCAGCAGCCACCCCAGGGCTGAAAAACTGTTTTTT. It encodes CASSHPRAEKLFF.

The rearrangement joins TRBV7-9 to TRBJ2-1, with D possibly TRBD2 on 5 matching bases. CDR3 length: 13 residues. Trimming took off 5 bases at V and 7 bases at J, with 12 bases between the two ends. Germline V gene data show CDR1 as SEHNR and CDR2 as FQNEAQ (reference sequence). As DNA, the CDR3 is TGTGCCAGCAGCCGAGAATGGACTAATGAGCAGTTCTTC. It yields the protein CASSREWTNEQFF.

This chain joins TRBV6-1 and TRBJ1-2, with 9 bases fitting TRBD1. This CDR3 comprises 14 residues. V lost 3 bases to trimming and J lost 3 bases; unmatched junction nucleotides: 2. CDR1 is MNHNS, CDR2 SASEGT, per germline. The CDR3 loop is CASSEDRGYYGYTF. The CDR3 region has the DNA TGTGCCAGCAGTGAGGACAGGGGCTACTATGGCTACACCTTC.

The rearrangement uses TRBV7-2 and TRBJ1-6; D possibly corresponds to TRBD1 (5 bases). Trimming took 5 bases from V and 9 from J, leaving 17 bases between them. The CDR3 contains 15 residues. The germline V gene has CDR1 SGHTA and CDR2 FQGNSA. The CDR3 loop is CASSTAGGMASPLHF. The CDR3 DNA follows: TGTGCCAGCAGCACCGCGGGGGGGATGGCTTCACCCCTCCACTTT.

V and J are TRBV2 and TRBJ2-3; 7 bases align to TRBD2. The CDR3 length is 16 residues. V lost 7 bases and J lost 3; bases outside the gene matches: 13. The V gene's germline CDR1 is SNHLY and CDR2 FYNNEI. Here the CDR3 reads CASTGGSSRGTDTQYF. The DNA for the CDR3 is TGTGCCAGCACGGGCGGGAGCTCAAGGGGAACAGATACGCAGTATTTT. The full variable domain, completed using reference TRBV2 and TRBJ2-3, is EPEVTQTPSHQVTQMGQEVILRCVPISNHLYFYWYRQILGQKVEFLVSFYNNEISEKSEIFDDQFSVERPDGSNFTLKIRSTKLEDSAMYFCASTGGSSRGTDTQYFGPGTRLTVL.

The rearrangement joins TRBV5-4 to TRBJ2-2, with 8 bases lining up with TRBD2. Germline V gene data show CDR1 as SGHNT and CDR2 as YYREEE (reference sequence). The ends lost 1 base at V and 7 bases at J; junction bases unmatched: 6. The CDR3 length is 15 residues. The CDR3 sequence: CASSLYGGAVGELFF. The CDR3 DNA reads TGTGCCAGCAGCTTGTACGGGGGGGCCGTCGGGGAGCTGTTTTTT. Full variable domain (outside the CDR3, taken from reference TRBV5-4 and TRBJ2-2): ETGVTQSPTHLIKTRGQQVTLRCSSQSGHNTVSWYQQALGQGPQFIFQYYREEENGRGNFPPRFSGLQFPNYSSELNVNALELDDSALYLCASSLYGGAVGELFFGEGSRLTVL.

This clone has just a few counts. The rearrangement uses TRBV10-3 and TRBJ1-1; the match to TRBD1 covers 9 bases. The CDR3 runs 16 residues. V lost 10 bases and J lost 2; bases outside the gene matches: 14. Germline V gene sequence: CDR1 ENHRY, CDR2 SYGVKD. CDR3 in DNA: TGTGCCACCTCCCCTAGGACAGGGGAGAGTAACACTGAAGCTTTCTTT. This sequence encodes CATSPRTGESNTEAFF.

The chain carries TRBV10-3 and TRBJ2-1; 9 positions agree with TRBD2. Losses at the gene ends were 6 bases for V and 5 bases for J; bases not matched to a gene: 8. Germline loops: CDR1 ENHRY, CDR2 SYGVKD. The CDR3 consists of 15 residues. CDR3 sequence: CAISLQLAGNNEQFF. The CDR3 DNA follows: TGTGCCATCAGCCTCCAGCTAGCGGGGAACAATGAGCAGTTCTTC.

This chain connects TRBV6-1 to TRBJ2-7; possible D gene TRBD1, 6 bases. In germline, CDR1 is MNHNS, CDR2 SASEGT. The CDR3 spans 16 residues. V was clipped by 4 bases and J by 4 bases, with 20 bases between them. Written as DNA, the CDR3 is TGTGCCAGCAGTGCTCCGTTGGGGCCAGGGGAGTACGAGCAGTACTTC. This encodes CASSAPLGPGEYEQYF.

The chain carries TRBV27 and TRBJ1-1, with 8 bases matching TRBD1. The CDR3 has 14 amino acids. J gave up 4 bases and V 3 bases, and 4 bases lay outside the gene matches. Per the germline V gene, CDR1 is MNHEY and CDR2 is SMNVEV (reference sequence). The chain's CDR3 is CASSFDRGSTEAFF. CDR3 bases: TGTGCCAGCAGTTTCGACAGGGGATCCACTGAAGCTTTCTTT.

The chain is built from TRBV27 and TRBJ2-7; D unresolved. CDR3 length equals 13 residues. V was cut by 3 bases and J by 3 bases, with 9 bases left in between. CDR1 is MNHEY and CDR2 is SMNVEV in the germline V gene (reference sequence). DNA of the CDR3: TGTGCCAGCAGTTTTAGTGGGGTCTACGAGCAGTACTTC. It yields the protein CASSFSGVYEQYF.

The chain joins TRBV19 to TRBJ1-1; D is possibly TRBD1 (6 bases). Germline V gene sequence: CDR1 LNHDA, CDR2 SQIVND (reference sequence). CDR3 size: 13 residues. Trimming cost V 4 bases and J 5 bases, with 11 bases left between them. Written as DNA, the CDR3 is TGTGCCAGTAGTACCCAACAGGGTACTGAAGCTTTCTTT. It yields the protein CASSTQQGTEAFF.

Details on this clone: A junction boundary mismatches the germline segment, possibly from a read error. This chain uses TRBV7-2 with TRBJ2-3; D remains ambiguous. Germline CDR1 is SGHTA and CDR2 is FQGNSA. This CDR3 region has 11 residues. The DNA of the CDR3 is TGTGCCAGCAGCCCCACAAATACGCAGTATTTT. Translation: CASSPTNTQYF.

The J gene is TRBJ1-1, the V gene TRBV9; D unresolved. The CDR3 is made up of 13 amino acids. The germline V gene encodes CDR1 SGDLS and CDR2 YYNGEE. Trimming removed 0 bases at V and 5 bases at J, with 8 bases between. CDR3 DNA: TGTGCCAGCAGCGTAGGGAAGGGAACTGAAGCTTTCTTT. Encoded protein: CASSVGKGTEAFF.

As to this clone: A much larger clone sits a single nucleotide away, making a read error possible. This chain links TRBV5-1 with TRBJ2-7, with D perhaps TRBD1 (6 bases). This CDR3 has 14 residues. Germline CDR1 SGHRS, CDR2 YFSETQ. V was cut by 0 bases and J by 2 bases, with 9 bases left in between. Here the CDR3 reads CASSLDTGPYEQYF. CDR3 DNA: TGCGCCAGCAGCTTGGATACAGGGCCCTACGAGCAGTACTTC.

The genes are TRBV6-4 and TRBJ2-3, with D unresolved. The CDR3 loop spans 15 amino acids. V lost 5 bases and J 0 bases, leaving 12 bases between the germline ends. The germline V gene encodes CDR1 MRHNA and CDR2 SNTAGT. Here the CDR3 DNA reads TGTGCCAGCAGTAGCCAGGCCCTTAGCACAGATACGCAGTATTTT. This sequence encodes CASSSQALSTDTQYF.

This chain's CDR3 is CASMLEGEKLFF. DNA for the CDR3: TGTGCCAGCATGTTGGAGGGTGAAAAACTGTTTTTT. This rearrangement joins TRBV12-3 or TRBV12-4 to TRBJ1-4; D is uncertain. The germline V and J ends were trimmed by 7 bases and 7 bases, with 10 bases remaining between them. CDR3 length: 12 residues.

The V gene is TRBV10-3, the J gene TRBJ2-2; the D call may be TRBD1 or TRBD2 (6 bases each). Germline V gene lookup returns CDR1 ENHRY and CDR2 SYGVKD. Trimming removed 10 bases from V and 3 bases from J, with 18 bases in between. The CDR3 contains 15 residues. The CDR3 nucleotides are TGTGCCACCAAAAATCGGGGGCTTGACACCGGGGAGCTGTTTTTT. It codes for CATKNRGLDTGELFF.

The chain recombines TRBV13 with TRBJ2-1; D is possibly TRBD1 or TRBD2 (6 bases each). Trimming left V 2 bases short and J 7 bases short, with 18 bases between. The CDR3 contains 16 residues. Germline lookup yields CDR1 PRHDT and CDR2 FYEKMQ (reference sequence). CDR3 sequence (DNA): TGTGCCAGCAGCTTACTCGCGGGACGGGACATTAATGAGCAGTTCTTC. Residues: CASSLLAGRDINEQFF.

To note about this clone: The same CDR3 also results from other DNA sequences found in this sample. The rearrangement uses TRBV5-1 and TRBJ2-5, with no clear D. V was cut by 0 bases and J by 3 bases, with 0 bases left in between. CDR1 is SGHRS, CDR2 YFSETQ, per germline. This CDR3 contains 11 residues. The CDR3 spells CASSLEETQYF. For the CDR3, the DNA is TGCGCCAGCAGCTTGGAAGAGACCCAGTACTTC.

The V and J genes are TRBV7-2 and TRBJ2-7; D gene unclear. The CDR3 contains 14 residues. Germline V gene lookup returns CDR1 SGHTA and CDR2 FQGNSA. V gave up 6 bases and J gave up 0 bases, with 12 bases separating them. The CDR3 bases are TGTGCCAGCAGTTATGGACCGGGCTCCTACGAGCAGTACTTC. Protein: CASSYGPGSYEQYF.